Each of the 14 T cell receptor beta chains below was sequenced from the same sample in a study of cytotoxic CD8 clonotypes in ibrutinib-treated CLL. The method was immunoSEQ multiplex PCR; TCRdb's version includes in-frame clones alone and lacks a portion of them. In the table there are about 300,000 clones, roughly 70% of which are singletons. This specimen was PBMCs, taken after 36 months of ibrutinib treatment. The receptors derive from a human donor with chronic lymphocytic leukemia.

J is TRBJ2-7 and V is TRBV6-6; 11 bases agree with TRBD2. The V gene end was trimmed by 6 bases and the J gene end by 5 bases; junction bases not matched to a gene: 9. Germline CDR1 reads MNHNY; CDR2 reads SVGAGI (reference sequence). This CDR3 spans 15 amino acids. This CDR3 is CASRQTLAGDHEQYF. As DNA, the CDR3 is TGTGCCAGCAGGCAAACACTAGCGGGAGACCACGAGCAGTACTTC.

This clone was seen a single time. The chain links TRBV19 to TRBJ2-1; the match to TRBD2 covers 13 bases. J lost 8 bases, V lost 10 bases, and 8 bases had no gene match. The CDR3 runs to 14 residues. Germline CDR1 reads LNHDA; CDR2 reads SQIVND (reference sequence). The chain's CDR3 is CATRLAGGHDEQFF. The CDR3 bases are TGTGCCACCCGACTAGCGGGGGGCCACGATGAGCAGTTCTTC.

This clone was detected a few times. V gene TRBV7-9 combines with J gene TRBJ1-4; 9 nucleotides match TRBD1. V lost 5 bases and J lost 3; bases outside the gene matches: 4. CDR1 and CDR2 from the germline V gene are SEHNR and FQNEAQ (reference sequence). The CDR3 is made up of 15 amino acids. The CDR3 DNA is TGTGCCAGCAGCGTCCGGGACAGGGCTAATGAAAAACTGTTTTTT. Translation gives CASSVRDRANEKLFF.

The V gene is TRBV5-6, the J gene TRBJ2-7, with D perhaps matching TRBD2 (7 bases). This CDR3 spans 16 amino acids. The V end was cut by 3 bases, the J end by 3 bases, with 19 bases between. The germline V gene has CDR1 SGHDT and CDR2 YYEEEE. This CDR3 is CASSYPQGRTSYEQYF. The DNA for the CDR3 is TGTGCCAGCAGCTACCCCCAGGGGCGGACTAGCTACGAGCAGTACTTC. The variable domain in full, with the rest retrieved from reference TRBV5-6 and TRBJ2-7, is DAGVTQSPTHLIKTRGQQVTLRCSPKSGHDTVSWYQQALGQGPQFIFQYYEEEERQRGNFPDRFSGHQFPNYSSELNVNALLLGDSALYLCASSYPQGRTSYEQYFGPGTRLTVT.

The J gene is TRBJ1-1, the V gene TRBV19, with D tentatively TRBD1 (6 bases). This CDR3 spans 14 amino acids. The V and J ends lost 3 bases and 6 bases respectively, with 14 bases between them. CDR1 is LNHDA and CDR2 is SQIVND in the germline V gene (reference sequence). The CDR3 nucleotides read TGTGCCAGTAGTATCGAACAGGGTGCCCCTGAAGCTTTCTTT. It is translated as CASSIEQGAPEAFF.

The rearrangement uses TRBV6-1 and TRBJ2-7; no definite D call. Germline-derived CDR1 and CDR2 are MNHNS and SASEGT. The CDR3 length is 15 residues. Trimming pared 3 bases from V and 3 bases from J, leaving 15 bases between. As DNA, the CDR3 is TGTGCCAGCAGTGAGCAGGAGCTGCTGAGCTACGAGCAGTACTTC. Translated: CASSEQELLSYEQYF.

The V and J genes are TRBV5-4 and TRBJ1-5; D remains ambiguous. Germline CDR1 is SGHNT and CDR2 is YYREEE (reference sequence). Trimming removed 0 bases from V and 8 bases from J, with 9 bases in between. The CDR3 is 13 residues long. The CDR3 DNA sequence: TGTGCCAGCAGCTTGGACCTTGACAAGCCCCAGCATTTT. Its protein is CASSLDLDKPQHF.

The chain joins TRBV2 to TRBJ1-2, with unresolved D. The V gene's germline CDR1 is SNHLY and CDR2 FYNNEI. The CDR3 has 11 amino acids. The V end was cut by 10 bases, the J end by 4 bases, with 10 bases between. The CDR3 nucleotides read TGTGCCACGGTGGCCGGCTATGGCTACACCTTC. It translates to CATVAGYGYTF.

The chain joins TRBV7-3 to TRBJ1-1; 7 bases line up with TRBD1. Looked up from germline, CDR1 is SGHTA and CDR2 is FQGTGA. The CDR3 length is 14 residues. J was trimmed by 1 base and V by 5 bases; bases with no gene match: 4. This chain's CDR3 is CASSPQGSNTEAFF. The CDR3 nucleotides are TGTGCCAGCAGCCCACAGGGGTCGAACACTGAAGCTTTCTTT. The full variable domain, in which reference TRBV7-3 and TRBJ1-1 provide the parts outside the CDR3, is GAGVSQTPSNKVTEKGKYVELRCDPISGHTALYWYRQSLGQGPEFLIYFQGTGAADDSGLPNDRFFAVRPEGSVSTLKIQRTERGDSAVYLCASSPQGSNTEAFFGQGTRLTVV.

The rearrangement joins TRBV28 to TRBJ2-7, with D maybe TRBD1 (5 bases). There are 13 residues in the CDR3. The germline CDR1 and CDR2 sequences are MDHEN and SYDVKM. The V end was cut by 5 bases, the J end by 1 base, with 9 bases between. The CDR3 DNA is TGTGCCAGCAGTCCCCCAGGGTCCTACGAGCAGTACTTC. Protein product: CASSPPGSYEQYF.

The table lists this clone with a few counts. Here the CDR3 reads CASSALAGGTDTQYF. The CDR3 DNA reads as TGCGCCAGCAGCGCTCTAGCGGGGGGCACAGATACGCAGTATTTT. The chain has TRBV5-1 and TRBJ2-3, with 10 positions matching TRBD2. The J segment lost 1 base and the V segment lost 4 bases, leaving 3 bases of the junction unmatched. The germline CDR1 and CDR2 sequences are SGHRS and YFSETQ. This CDR3 comprises 15 residues. Full variable domain (rest looked up from reference TRBV5-1 and TRBJ2-3): KAGVTQTPRYLIKTRGQQVTLSCSPISGHRSVSWYQQTPGQGLQFLFEYFSETQRNKGNFPGRFSGRQFSNSRSEMNVSTLELGDSALYLCASSALAGGTDTQYFGPGTRLTVL.

V is TRBV4-1 and J is TRBJ2-7; tentatively, D is TRBD1 (5 bases). Deletions cut 1 base from V and 0 bases from J, with 10 bases between. The CDR3 loop spans 15 amino acids. Per germline, CDR1 MGHRA and CDR2 YSYEKL. The CDR3 coding sequence is TGCGCCAGCAGCCAAGCAGGGTTACTCTCCTACGAGCAGTACTTC. It specifies CASSQAGLLSYEQYF.

The rearrangement uses TRBV28 and TRBJ1-1, with 9 bases matching TRBD1. Trimming took 6 bases from V and 2 from J; bases not matched to a gene: 4. Germline-derived CDR1 and CDR2 are MDHEN and SYDVKM. CDR3 length equals 14 residues. The CDR3 loop reads CASSQQGANTEAFF. CDR3 nucleotide sequence: TGTGCCAGCAGCCAACAGGGGGCAAACACTGAAGCTTTCTTT.

This clone showed up just once. This sequence joins TRBV5-1 and TRBJ1-1, with D possibly matching TRBD1 (5 bases). The CDR3 consists of 14 residues. V lost 0 bases and J 7 bases, leaving 13 bases between the germline ends. Germline V gene sequence: CDR1 SGHRS, CDR2 YFSETQ. CDR3 nucleotide sequence: TGCGCCAGCAGCTTGGAAATTGGGGCAGGTGAAGCTTTCTTT. It specifies CASSLEIGAGEAFF.